This is a list of T cell receptor beta chains from one sample in a study of vaccination effects on CD4 cells after COVID-19. No antigen has been assigned to these receptors. Sequencing used immunoSEQ multiplex PCR; TCRdb keeps in-frame clones, though not all of them. The sample has 40,000 to 45,000 clones; about two thirds are singletons. Here the sequenced sample was CD4+ T cells from PBMCs cultured without peptide, taken after COVID-19 vaccination. These receptors came from a human donor who received a COVID-19 vaccine. CDR3s include the opening cysteine and the closing phenylalanine or tryptophan. A D gene is named only where the DNA matches it firmly. For some rows the clone size is stated as once, few or many, or as a class when expanded; others skip it.

NA	TRBV19	TRBJ1-6	NA	TGTGCCAGTAGTATAGCTTTCGGACCCCTGCGGCGGGAGACGATTTCACCCCTCCACTTT	CASSIAFGPLRRETISPLHF
NA	TRBV7-8	TRBJ2-7	few	TGTGCCAGCAGCTCGCGGGATCTAGGCGAGCAGTACTTC	CASSSRDLGEQYF
TRBD2	TRBV28	TRBJ2-1	few	TGTGCCAGCAGTTCCCCGGGAGGGGCGTACAATGAGCAGTTCTTC	CASSSPGGAYNEQFF
TRBD1	TRBV3-1/TRBV3-2	TRBJ1-1	NA	TGTGCCAGCAGCCGCATTATAACAGGGGGCATCACTGAAGCTTTCTTT	CASSRIITGGITEAFF
NA	TRBV10-3	TRBJ2-1	NA	TGTGCCATCAGTGGGCAGCTTGGGACCTACAATGAGCAGTTCTTC	CAISGQLGTYNEQFF
NA	TRBV6-5	TRBJ2-2	NA	TGTGCCAGCAGTCTCACGGCTGACACCGGGGAGCTGTTTTTT	CASSLTADTGELFF
NA	TRBV6-5	TRBJ2-2	NA	TGTGCCAGCAGTCAGAGGACTATTAACACCGGGGAGCTGTTTTTT	CASSQRTINTGELFF
NA	TRBV6-5	TRBJ2-7	few	TGTGCCAGCAGTCCCGGACCGGGAGCCTACGAGCAGTACTTC	CASSPGPGAYEQYF
TRBD2	TRBV5-1	TRBJ2-2	once	TGCGCCAGCAGCTTGGGACTAGCGGGGTACACCACCGGGGAGCTGTTTTTT	CASSLGLAGYTTGELFF
TRBD1	TRBV2	TRBJ2-7	NA	TGTGCCAGCAGTGGGGGGACAGGGCCTACCTACGAGCAGTACTTC	CASSGGTGPTYEQYF
TRBD1	TRBV9	TRBJ2-3	NA	TGTGCCAGCAGCGTAGGCGCATCCCCCACGAGGGGGCTTAGTCGAGCAGATACGCAGTATTTT	CASSVGASPTRGLSRADTQYF
NA	TRBV5-1	TRBJ2-7	NA	TGCGCCAGCAGCTTGGCCGCCGGGGGAAGCTCCTACGAGCAGTACTTC	CASSLAAGGSSYEQYF
NA	TRBV5-4	TRBJ2-7	few	TGTGCCAGCAGCTTACCGGGACCACCCTACGAGCAGTACTTC	CASSLPGPPYEQYF
NA	TRBV7-2	TRBJ2-3	NA	TGTGCCAGCAGCCAAAACGAAGCGGGCACCACAGATACGCAGTATTTT	CASSQNEAGTTDTQYF
TRBD1	TRBV18	TRBJ1-2	once	TGTGCCAGCTCACCACGGCGGGGACAGGGATCCGACGGCTACACCTTC	CASSPRRGQGSDGYTF
NA	TRBV10-3	TRBJ2-6	NA	TGTGCCATCAGTGATGGATTATCGGTCGTCCTGACTTTC	CAISDGLSVVLTF
NA	TRBV18	TRBJ1-5	few	TGTGCCAGCTCACCAGGTGTGGTTAATCAGCCCCAGCATTTT	CASSPGVVNQPQHF
NA	TRBV18	TRBJ1-1	once	TGTGCCAGCTCACCCCCCATGACCGGATTTAACACTGAAGCTTTCTTT	CASSPPMTGFNTEAFF
TRBD1	TRBV11-3	TRBJ2-3	NA	TGTGCCAGCAGCCAGGGGGCTGCTAGCACAGATACGCAGTATTTT	CASSQGAASTDTQYF
NA	TRBV7-9	TRBJ1-2	NA	TGTGCCAGCAGCGAGTTGGCCCTAGGAGGGAAAGGCTACACCTTC	CASSELALGGKGYTF
NA	TRBV9	TRBJ1-3	NA	TGTGCCAGCAGCGCTACAGGGTCCGTGGGAAACACCATATATTTT	CASSATGSVGNTIYF
NA	TRBV24-1	TRBJ2-5	NA	TGTGCCACCAGTGATGCAACAGGGTCTGCGGAGACCCAGTACTTC	CATSDATGSAETQYF
TRBD1	TRBV28	TRBJ1-2	NA	TGTGCCAGCAGTTTGCCTCAGGGGGCGGGCGGCTACACCTTC	CASSLPQGAGGYTF
NA	TRBV5-5	TRBJ2-1	few	TGTGCCAGCAGCTTTCCGTTGAGAACGCGTGAGCAGTTCTTC	CASSFPLRTREQFF
TRBD2	TRBV5-1	TRBJ2-2	NA	TGCGCCAGCAGCCACCCCGAAAGGACTAGCGGGAGGTCCACCGGGGAGCTGTTTTTT	CASSHPERTSGRSTGELFF
NA	TRBV6-5	TRBJ2-7	NA	TGTGCCAGCTTCGCGCTAGCCGACCCCTACGAGCAGTACTTC	CASFALADPYEQYF
NA	TRBV13	TRBJ2-3	NA	TGTGCCAGCAGCTTAATGCGAGAACAGCAGTATTTT	CASSLMREQQYF
TRBD1	TRBV5-4	TRBJ1-2	NA	TGTGCCAGCAGCTTGGGGGGCCCAGGGGGCGCGTCCGGCTACACCTTC	CASSLGGPGGASGYTF
TRBD1	TRBV9	TRBJ2-5	NA	TGTGCCAGCAGCGTAGACAGGGGGCAAGAGACCCAGTACTTC	CASSVDRGQETQYF
TRBD2	TRBV12-3/TRBV12-4	TRBJ2-7	NA	TGTGCCAGCAGTCCGAGTAGCGGGAGCAGGTACTTC	CASSPSSGSRYF
TRBD2	TRBV27	TRBJ2-2	NA	TGTGCCAGCAGGGGGGGGATCGAAACGAACACCGGGGAGCTGTTTTTT	CASRGGIETNTGELFF
NA	TRBV6-5	TRBJ2-5	NA	TGTGCTAGCAGCACTAGGGAAAAAGAGACCCAGTACTTC	CASSTREKETQYF
TRBD2	TRBV7-6	TRBJ2-2	NA	TGTGCCAGCAGCTTAGCGTCGACTAGCGGGGTAACCGGGGAGCTGTTTTTT	CASSLASTSGVTGELFF
NA	TRBV18	TRBJ1-2	NA	TGTGCCAGCTCCCCAACTCGGACAGATAACTATGGCTACACCTTC	CASSPTRTDNYGYTF
NA	TRBV27	TRBJ1-4	once	TGTGCCAGCAGTTCATATCGGGCAGGACAAGACGAAAAACTGTTTTTT	CASSSYRAGQDEKLFF
TRBD1	TRBV19	TRBJ2-7	NA	TGTGCCAGTAGTGCCCGGGACAGGGCTCCCTACGAGCAGTACTTC	CASSARDRAPYEQYF
NA	TRBV6-5	TRBJ2-2	NA	TGTGCCACCCTAGCACCGGTCGCGAACACCGGGGAGCTGTTTTTT	CATLAPVANTGELFF
TRBD1	TRBV5-4	TRBJ1-1	NA	TGTGCCAGCAGCGGGGGAGACAGGGTTCGAGCTTTCTTT	CASSGGDRVRAFF
TRBD2	TRBV4-1	TRBJ2-2	few	TGCGCCAGCAGCCAAGTGACCAGCGGGAAGAACACCGGGGAGCTGTTTTTT	CASSQVTSGKNTGELFF
TRBD2	TRBV6-5	TRBJ2-7	NA	TGTGCCGCTTCGGGGTTAGCGGGGGGGCGGGGTGAGCAGTACTTC	CAASGLAGGRGEQYF
TRBD2	TRBV5-1	TRBJ2-3	NA	TGCGCCAGCAGCCAAGGGACTAGCGGGCGCACAGATACGCAGTATTTT	CASSQGTSGRTDTQYF
NA	TRBV10-3	TRBJ2-1	few	TGTGCCATCAAGACCGACCTTAGCTCCTACAATGAGCAGTTCTTC	CAIKTDLSSYNEQFF
TRBD2	TRBV9	TRBJ2-1	NA	TGTGCCAGCAGCGTAGAGGGGACTAGCGGTAATGAGCAGTTCTTC	CASSVEGTSGNEQFF
NA	TRBV5-5	TRBJ1-1	once	TGTGCCAGCAGCTTGGGTGCGCCCCGGGGGAACACTGAAGCTTTCTTT	CASSLGAPRGNTEAFF
NA	TRBV6-1	TRBJ1-1	once	TGTGCCAGCAGCAGGGGTAGGGGAAACACTGAAGCTTTCTTT	CASSRGRGNTEAFF
TRBD2	TRBV25-1	TRBJ2-3	NA	TGTGCCAGCGTAGGTAGCGGGCTAAGCACAGATACGCAGTATTTT	CASVGSGLSTDTQYF
TRBD1	TRBV5-8	TRBJ2-2	NA	TGTGCCACCTCAATACTACCGGGACAGGGGAACACCGGGGAGCTGTTTTTT	CATSILPGQGNTGELFF
NA	TRBV5-8	TRBJ2-1	NA	TGTGCCAGCAGCGGGCCACTTCGGGGGCGCGATGAGCAGTTCTTC	CASSGPLRGRDEQFF
TRBD1	TRBV3-1/TRBV3-2	TRBJ1-4	NA	TGTGCCAGCAGCCACAGCAGGGGGCGGTCTGGGGATGAAAAACTGTTTTTT	CASSHSRGRSGDEKLFF
TRBD1	TRBV6-6	TRBJ1-2	NA	TGTGCCAGCAGTCACCGGTGGGGACAGGGGGTTCGGAGCTACACCTTC	CASSHRWGQGVRSYTF
TRBD1	TRBV6-5	TRBJ2-3	few	TGTGCCAGCAGTTACTCGGGACAGCTAGGAGATACGCAGTATTTT	CASSYSGQLGDTQYF
NA	TRBV7-9	TRBJ1-2	few	TGTGCCAGCAGCCGTACGGGACTGAGCTATGGCTACACCTTC	CASSRTGLSYGYTF
TRBD2	TRBV4-1	TRBJ2-1	few	TGCGCCAGCAGCCATATCGGGCTAGCGGGGGGGCGTTACAACAATGAGCAGTTCTTC	CASSHIGLAGGRYNNEQFF